These T cell receptor beta chains were read from a single sample in a study of T cell repertoires in cytomegalovirus infection. TCRdb re-derived calls from the reads in MiXCR, one entry per CDR3 protein. This table holds about 310,000 distinct CDR3 sequences, roughly a sixth found once. Material: PBMCs. The receptors come from a human donor in good health (CMV status not recorded). Some clones in this sample may be carry-over from other donors' samples. The CDR3 runs from the conserved cysteine through the conserved F or W. A D gene is named only where the DNA matches it firmly. Expanded clones get a size class; other rows say once, few or many, or leave the size out.

J gene | D gene | V gene | clone size | CDR3 DNA | CDR3 protein
TRBJ2-6 | . | TRBV10-3 | . | TGTGCCACGACACCGGGGACGACTTCTGGGGCCAACGTCCTGACTTTC | CATTPGTTSGANVLTF
TRBJ2-1 | TRBD1 | TRBV24-1 | few | TGTGCCACCAGTGATTACAGGGGGCTGCAGCAGTTCTTC | CATSDYRGLQQFF
TRBJ1-3 | . | TRBV7-9 | many | TGTGCCAGCAGCTTAGGGGTCTCTGGAAACACCATATATTTT | CASSLGVSGNTIYF
TRBJ1-1 | . | TRBV7-2 | many | TGTGCCAGCAGTCAATACCGGGGAACTGAAGCTTTCTTT | CASSQYRGTEAFF
TRBJ1-1 | . | TRBV25-1 | few | TGTGCCAGCAGTACGGCCCAGGGGCAAGCTTTCTTT | CASSTAQGQAFF
TRBJ1-4 | TRBD1 | TRBV10-3 | . | TGTGCCACCCGGACAGGCGCAACTAATGAAAAACTGTTTTTT | CATRTGATNEKLFF
TRBJ2-1 | . | TRBV10-3 | . | TGTGCCATCAGTGAACCCGAGGTGTACAATGAGCAGTTCTTC | CAISEPEVYNEQFF
TRBJ2-3 | TRBD2 | TRBV20-1 | . | TGCAGTGATCTCCTACGGGGGGGGGGCACAGATACGCAGTATTTT | CSDLLRGGGTDTQYF
TRBJ2-5 | TRBD1 | TRBV4-1 | many | TGCGCCAGCAGCCAAGATGACAGGGGGTCAGAGACCCAGTACTTC | CASSQDDRGSETQYF
TRBJ2-2 | TRBD1 | TRBV6-1 | . | TGTGCCGGTCGACAGGGGGTTAACACCGGGGAGCTGTTTTTT | CAGRQGVNTGELFF
TRBJ2-5 | . | TRBV7-2 | many | TGTGCCAGCAGCTTTGCGAAGGGTACTTGGGAGACCCAGTACTTC | CASSFAKGTWETQYF
TRBJ2-1 | TRBD2 | TRBV11-3 | . | TGTGCCAGCAGCTTGGGACTAAGAGACAATGAGCAGTTCTTC | CASSLGLRDNEQFF
TRBJ2-2 | . | TRBV12-3/TRBV12-4 | many | TGTGCCAGCAGTACCCGGCCAGGGAACACCGGGGAGCTGTTTTTT | CASSTRPGNTGELFF
TRBJ2-7 | . | TRBV12-3/TRBV12-4 | . | TGTGCCAGCAGTTTGGGCAGGGAAAGCGAGCAGTACTTC | CASSLGRESEQYF
TRBJ2-5 | . | TRBV7-9 | . | TGTGCCAGCAGCTTCTTCCGCTGGGGGACGGCCGACCAAGAGACCCAGTACTTC | CASSFFRWGTADQETQYF
TRBJ2-7 | . | TRBV9 | . | TGTGCCAGCAGCGTAGGTGGGGCTGACTACGAGCAGTACTTC | CASSVGGADYEQYF
TRBJ2-3 | TRBD2 | TRBV20-1 | . | TGCAGTGCTAGAATGGCGGGGGGGCGCACAGATACGCAGTATTTT | CSARMAGGRTDTQYF
TRBJ1-2 | TRBD1 | TRBV27 | . | TGTGCCAGCAGTGTACAGGGGGGAAACTATGGCTACACCTTC | CASSVQGGNYGYTF
TRBJ2-3 | TRBD2 | TRBV7-2 | many | TGTGCCAGCAGCGTAAGACTAGCGGGGGCCACCCAGATGCAGTATTTT | CASSVRLAGATQMQYF
TRBJ1-5 | . | TRBV19 | few | TGTGCCAGTAGTATAGCCCTGGGACGGAGTAGCAATCAGCCCCAGCATTTT | CASSIALGRSSNQPQHF
TRBJ1-5 | . | TRBV10-3 | few | TGTGCCATCAGTGCAGGGCTTAATCAGCCCCAGCATTTT | CAISAGLNQPQHF
TRBJ2-1 | . | TRBV4-1 | . | TGCGCCAGCAGCCAAGATTTGGGGAACGAGCAGTTCTTC | CASSQDLGNEQFF
TRBJ2-7 | . | TRBV20-1 | few | TGCAGTGCCGAGCCAGGTCTAGGGGCCTACGAGCAGTACTTC | CSAEPGLGAYEQYF
TRBJ2-7 | . | TRBV7-8 | many | TGTGCCAGCAGCATTAGGACGGGGAGCTCCTACGAGCAGTACTTC | CASSIRTGSSYEQYF
TRBJ2-1 | TRBD1 | TRBV7-6 | many | TGTGCCAGCAGCCAACACCAGACAGGGGGCAGGAATGAGCAGTTCTTC | CASSQHQTGGRNEQFF
TRBJ1-2 | TRBD1 | TRBV7-9 | . | TGTGCCAGCAGCGGACCGGGACAGGGGCCTACCGGGTTCTATGGCTACACCTTC | CASSGPGQGPTGFYGYTF
TRBJ1-2 | TRBD1 | TRBV7-2 | many | TGTGCCAGCAGCTCAGGGACAGGGACCTATGGCTACACCTTC | CASSSGTGTYGYTF
TRBJ2-7 | TRBD2 | TRBV5-4 | few | TGTGCCAGCAGCCCGCGGACTAGCGGGGCGCGCGAGCAGTACTTC | CASSPRTSGAREQYF
TRBJ2-7 | . | TRBV5-1 | . | TGCGCCAGCAGCCAGGGGAACTACGAGCAGTACTTC | CASSQGNYEQYF
TRBJ1-5 | TRBD1 | TRBV20-1 | . | TGCAGTGCCCTCCTTGGGACAGGGTATTTTCAGCCCCAGCATTTT | CSALLGTGYFQPQHF